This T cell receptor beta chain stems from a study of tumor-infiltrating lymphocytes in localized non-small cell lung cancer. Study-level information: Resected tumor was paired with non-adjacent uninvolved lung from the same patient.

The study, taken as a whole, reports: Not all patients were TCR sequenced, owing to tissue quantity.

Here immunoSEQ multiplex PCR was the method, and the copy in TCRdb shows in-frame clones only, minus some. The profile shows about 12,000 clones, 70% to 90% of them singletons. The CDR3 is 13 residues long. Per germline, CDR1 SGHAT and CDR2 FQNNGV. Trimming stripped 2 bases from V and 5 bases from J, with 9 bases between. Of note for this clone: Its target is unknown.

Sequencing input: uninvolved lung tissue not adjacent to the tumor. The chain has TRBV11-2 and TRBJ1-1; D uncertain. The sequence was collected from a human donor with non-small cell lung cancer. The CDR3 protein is CASSLSGRTEAFF. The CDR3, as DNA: TGTGCCAGCAGCTTAAGTGGTAGGACTGAAGCTTTCTTT. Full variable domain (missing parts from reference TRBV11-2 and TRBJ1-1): EAGVAQSPRYKIIEKRQSVAFWCNPISGHATLYWYQQILGQGPKLLIQFQNNGVVDDSQLPKDRFSAERLKGVDSTLKIQPAKLEDSAVYLCASSLSGRTEAFFGQGTRLTVV.